This T cell receptor (beta chain) emerged from a study of blood T cell repertoires in COVID-19. Study information: The samples span acute and convalescent COVID-19 from the United States, Italy and Spain. The analysed material was cDNA or gDNA that came from T cells, B-cell-depleted T cells, or PBMCs.

V lost 3 bases and J 8 bases, leaving 20 bases between the germline ends. This CDR3 is 16 amino acids long. Germline CDR1 is MGHRA and CDR2 is YSYEKL. In the study's own analysis: Amplification from reference gene primers served as the basis for estimated nucleated cell counts. Clones were read by immunoSEQ multiplex PCR, and TCRdb kept only the in-frame ones, dropping some. That table gives V, J and clone size, and the DNA gave D and trimming. The sample has roughly 150,000 clones, approximately 78% seen once. V gene TRBV4-1 combines with J gene TRBJ2-1; possibly TRBD2 for D (6 bases). The sequence derives from a man aged 55 to 70 who had recovered from COVID-19. The material sequenced was peripheral blood. The CDR3 DNA sequence: TGCGCCAGCAGCCACCTCGACGCGGGGTTCGAGGATGAGCAGTTCTTC. As protein: CASSHLDAGFEDEQFF.